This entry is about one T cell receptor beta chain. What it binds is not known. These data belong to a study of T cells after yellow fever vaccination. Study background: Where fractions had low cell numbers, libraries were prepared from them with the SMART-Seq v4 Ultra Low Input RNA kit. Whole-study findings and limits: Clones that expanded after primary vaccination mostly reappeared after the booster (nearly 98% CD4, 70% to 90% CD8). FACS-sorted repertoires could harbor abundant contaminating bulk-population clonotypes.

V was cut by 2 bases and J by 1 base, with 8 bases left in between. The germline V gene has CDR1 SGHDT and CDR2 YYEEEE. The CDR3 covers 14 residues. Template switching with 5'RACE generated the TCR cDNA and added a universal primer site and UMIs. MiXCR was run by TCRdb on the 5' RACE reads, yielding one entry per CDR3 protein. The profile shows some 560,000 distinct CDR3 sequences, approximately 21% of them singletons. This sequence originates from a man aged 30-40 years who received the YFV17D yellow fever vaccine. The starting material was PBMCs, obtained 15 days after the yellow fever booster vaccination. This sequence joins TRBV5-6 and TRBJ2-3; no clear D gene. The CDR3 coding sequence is TGTGCCAGCAGCTTCTCGCTACGCACAGATACGCAGTATTTT. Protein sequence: CASSFSLRTDTQYF. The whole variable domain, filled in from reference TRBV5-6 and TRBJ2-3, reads DAGVTQSPTHLIKTRGQQVTLRCSPKSGHDTVSWYQQALGQGPQFIFQYYEEEERQRGNFPDRFSGHQFPNYSSELNVNALLLGDSALYLCASSFSLRTDTQYFGPGTRLTVL.